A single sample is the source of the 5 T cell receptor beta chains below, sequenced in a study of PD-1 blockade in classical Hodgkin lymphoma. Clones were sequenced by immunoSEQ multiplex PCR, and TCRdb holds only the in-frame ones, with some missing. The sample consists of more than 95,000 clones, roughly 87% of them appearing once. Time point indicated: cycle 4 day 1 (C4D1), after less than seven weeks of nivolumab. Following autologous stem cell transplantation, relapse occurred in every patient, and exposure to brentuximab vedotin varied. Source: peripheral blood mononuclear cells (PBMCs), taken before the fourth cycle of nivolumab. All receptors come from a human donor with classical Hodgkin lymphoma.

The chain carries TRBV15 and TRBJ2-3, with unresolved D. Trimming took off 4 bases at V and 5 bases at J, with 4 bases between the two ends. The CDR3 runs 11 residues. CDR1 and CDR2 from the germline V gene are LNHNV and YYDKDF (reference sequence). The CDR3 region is CATSKGDTQYF. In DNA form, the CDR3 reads TGTGCCACCAGCAAAGGAGATACGCAGTATTTT.

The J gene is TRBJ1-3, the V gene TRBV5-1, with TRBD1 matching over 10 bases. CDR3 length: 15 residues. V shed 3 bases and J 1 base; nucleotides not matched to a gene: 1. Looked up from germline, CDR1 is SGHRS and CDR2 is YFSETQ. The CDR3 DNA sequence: TGCGCCAGCAGCTGGGGACAGGGGTCTGGAAACACCATATATTTT. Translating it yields CASSWGQGSGNTIYF.

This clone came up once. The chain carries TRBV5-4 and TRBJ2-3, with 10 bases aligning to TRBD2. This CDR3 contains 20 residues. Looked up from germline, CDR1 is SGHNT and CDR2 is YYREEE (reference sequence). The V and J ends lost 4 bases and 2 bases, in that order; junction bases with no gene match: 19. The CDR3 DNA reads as TGTGCCAGCAGCCGCCAGGGGGGTAAGGGACTAGCGTACAACACAGATACGCAGTATTTT. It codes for CASSRQGGKGLAYNTDTQYF.

The chain's CDR3 is CASSLGPSGNVGNEQFF. As DNA, the CDR3 is TGCGCCAGCAGCTTGGGGCCTAGCGGGAATGTAGGCAATGAGCAGTTCTTC. The chain links TRBV5-1 to TRBJ2-1; 9 nucleotides match TRBD2. With 0 bases clipped from V and 6 bases from J, the junction kept 10 bases outside the gene matches. Germline V CDR1 and CDR2: SGHRS, YFSETQ. This CDR3 region has 17 residues.

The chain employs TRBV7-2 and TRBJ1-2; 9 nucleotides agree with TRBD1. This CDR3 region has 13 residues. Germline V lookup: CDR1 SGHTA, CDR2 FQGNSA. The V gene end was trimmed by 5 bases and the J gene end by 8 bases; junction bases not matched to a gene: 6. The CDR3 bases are TGTGCCAGCAGCCCCCCGGGACAGGGAGGCTACACCTTC. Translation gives CASSPPGQGGYTF. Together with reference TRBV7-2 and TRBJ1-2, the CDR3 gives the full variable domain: GAGVSQSPSNKVTEKGKDVELRCDPISGHTALYWYRQSLGQGLEFLIYFQGNSAPDKSGLPSDRFSAERTGGSVSTLTIQRTQQEDSAVYLCASSPPGQGGYTFGSGTRLTVV.